This TCR beta chain originates from a study of blood T cells in healthy people across ages (dated by TCRdb to between 2015 and 2017). With respect to the entire study: In model experiments, template switching captured about one uniquely barcoded TCR beta cDNA molecule for every two T cells. The donors were split into four age groups: young (average around 15 years), middle-aged (roughly 39), aged (approximately 59) and long-lived (about 74). For two donors (one aged 18 to 29 and one aged 80 or older), the study analyzed two additional independent replicas of 1 million unique cDNA reads from the same blood draw. To track age-related changes in TCR beta repertoire diversity, the study relied on deep sequencing normalized with unique cDNA molecular identifiers. The study at large found these results: The CMV infection status of donors was not known, potentially confounding age-related changes in expanded clonotypes. Compared with the aged group, the long-lived group had more naive CD4+ T cells, fewer expanded clones and increased TCR diversity, a pattern suggesting age selection. As age increased, observed TCR beta diversity per million T cells dropped in a roughly linear way, and a significant reduction was already evident by age 40. Estimates of total diversity based on one million sequenced T cells were regarded as lower bounds and as underestimates. Bulk unsorted PBMC profiling prevented conclusive comparison of naive and antigen-experienced compartments. A strong correlation was found between observed TCR beta diversity and the percentage of naive T cells measured by flow cytometry.

The library was obtained by 5' RACE. For sequencing, an Illumina HiSeq 2500 was employed. A second about 7 to 11 cycle PCR used a sample-barcoded 5' primer and a J-beta primer mix. A template-switch 5' adaptor carrying 12 random nucleotides introduced a unique molecular identifier onto each TCR beta cDNA molecule. Each sample yielded at least 2.5 million CDR3-containing paired-end reads. First-strand cDNA was synthesized from all RNA with the Mint cDNA synthesis kit, primed by a TRBC-specific oligonucleotide. All cDNA was treated with uracil-DNA glycosylase and then went through a first 18-cycle PCR with the universal primers M1SS and BC2_uni_R. Per the original workflow: For normalization, 1 million high-quality reads were randomly selected from each sample, with every read carrying a distinct molecular identifier. Instead of being binned into consensus sequences, reads with shared molecular identifiers were discarded. MiTCR, with a Q25 quality threshold and the strictest error-elimination algorithm, was used for CDR3 identification, clonotype clustering and error correction. A nonparametric unseen species model with Euler transformation was used to estimate a lower bound on total TCR beta diversity. TCRdb redid the processing of the public reads, applying fastp at Q25 and MiXCR, and retained in-frame beta chains. Records with the same CDR3 protein are collapsed into one entry carrying the most frequent genes and DNA. The V and J calls were not made by the authors but by TCRdb's processing. The sample data list about 780,000 distinct CDR3 sequences, and roughly 24% of these were observed just once. Of the sample, 2.5% to 3.5% is held by the ten largest clones.

Per the germline V gene (reference sequence), SSHAT is the CDR1 and FNYEAQ is the CDR2. V drops 5 bases and J drops 2 bases, leaving 10 bases in between. The CDR3 runs 14 residues from the cysteine to the phenylalanine. Solely the CDR3 DNA is kept, with 42 bases framed from the first base. Donors were a few dozen systemically healthy Caucasian individuals from Russia aged roughly 6 to 90 years. Each donor gave 8 to 10 milliliters of peripheral blood, drawn into EDTA-treated Vacutainer tubes. Ficoll-Paque density-gradient centrifugation was used to isolate PBMCs, with at least 7 million obtained per sample. Trizol reagent was used to extract total RNA from PBMCs, with at least 6 micrograms per sample. Naive CD45RAhigh/CD27high T cell percentages were measured by flow cytometry on a PBMC aliquot from every donor. In the case of this clonotype: What antigen it recognizes has not been identified. No much larger clonotype is one base removed from it; base qualities were not supplied.

This sample was shared with a second study, whose subject was T cells of mothers and their children. From the second report: Nine systemically healthy Caucasian individuals served as donors, namely three mothers together with their six children. cDNA synthesis consumed the entire amount of extracted RNA, loaded at approximately 1.6 ug RNA in each 15 ul reaction. In the second PCR, the M1S primer introduced both the sample barcodes and 2-4 random nucleotides. Each mother yielded over 9 million TCR beta CDR3 reads and each child 2.5 million to 3 million reads. Thymic selection similarly shapes TCR recombination output in related and unrelated pairs, with minor effect from inherited differences. Normalized repertoire overlap was always found to be slightly, but never significantly, higher in related mother-child pairs than in unrelated mother-child pairs. No persistent microchimeric T cell clones were detected, at a sensitivity of 80 to 100 clones per million clonotypes. To look for features that set related mother-child pairs apart from unrelated individuals, the researchers ran deep NGS to compare the TCR beta repertoires of mothers and children. Mothers averaged about 37 +/- 4 years of age and children averaged roughly 10 +/- 4 years. After adapter ligation with NEBNext reagents, the libraries were sequenced on Illumina HiSeq 2000 with 100+100 nt paired-end reads. To prevent cross-contamination, the mother and child libraries were prepared one month apart and sequenced in separate runs. For each donor, between about 450,000 and 2,300,000 distinct TCR beta clonotypes were identified. Naive TCR beta clonotypes were estimated from low-frequency clonotypes matched to each donor's FACS-determined naive share, without sorting.

The TCR originated in a boy between 10 and 17 years old in good health. The chain couples TRBV7-7 to TRBJ2-4; the D gene remains uncertain. Sample: blood. In nucleotides, the sequence is TGTGCCAGCAGCCCCGGTAAATCCAAAAACATTCAGTACTTC. Its product reads: CASSPGKSKNIQYF.